This entry concerns a single TCR beta chain. Its antigen is not known. The record originates from a study of beta chain features in type 1 diabetes. The whole isolated RNA underwent reverse transcription, so sequencing captured expressed TCRB transcripts. Assay: immunoSEQ multiplex PCR; the TCRdb copy retains only in-frame clones and omits some. The table shows under 850,000 clones, with about an eighth occurring only once. Study-wide points: Type 1 diabetes patients had moderately but significantly shorter TCRB CDR3s in all four CD4+ subsets. Insertions were fewer and deletions more numerous at VDJ junctions in type 1 diabetes patients.

There are 14 residues in the CDR3. Germline values: CDR1 SEHNR, CDR2 FQNEAQ (reference sequence). V gave up 0 bases and J gave up 6 bases; unmatched junction bases: 3. This clonotype was obtained from a man aged 18 to 29 with type 1 diabetes. Sequenced material: naive CD4+ T cells from blood. The V and J genes are TRBV7-9 and TRBJ1-2; 8 bases fit TRBD1. The CDR3: CASSLADRAHGYTF. CDR3 sequence (DNA): TGTGCCAGCAGCTTAGCGGACAGGGCCCATGGCTACACCTTC. The whole variable domain, remainder taken from reference TRBV7-9 and TRBJ1-2, is DTGVSQNPRHKITKRGQNVTFRCDPISEHNRLYWYRQTLGQGPEFLTYFQNEAQLEKSRLLSDRFSAERPKGSFSTLEIQRTEQGDSAMYLCASSLADRAHGYTFGSGTRLTVV.